This is a list of T cell receptor beta chains from one sample in a study of vaccination and CD4 T cells after COVID-19. MiXCR, applied by TCRdb to the PCR reads, yields one record per CDR3 protein. The sample records thousands of distinct CDR3 sequences, around 62% being singletons. For these TCRs, the target antigens are not known. Material for sequencing was CD4+ T cells from blood, cultured in vitro. Source of these receptors: a human donor in good health. CDR3s include the opening cysteine and the closing phenylalanine or tryptophan. A D gene is named only where the DNA matches it firmly. Expanded clones get a size class; other rows say once, few or many, or leave the size out.

v_call	j_call	clone_size	d_call	cdr3_nt	cdr3_aa
TRBV2	TRBJ2-5	NA	NA	TGTGCCAGCTCCTCTGGGGAGACCCAGTACTTC	CASSSGETQYF
TRBV6-1	TRBJ2-3	NA	NA	TGTGCCAGCAGTGAAAGGTGGGATACGCAGTATTTT	CASSERWDTQYF
TRBV28	TRBJ1-2	NA	NA	TGTGCCAGCAGTGGGGGTGGGGGGCTAGGCTATGGCTACACCTTC	CASSGGGGLGYGYTF
TRBV20-1	TRBJ2-6	few	NA	TGCAGTGCTAGAGGGGGCCTGGGGCAGGTTAGCTCTGGGGCCAACGTCCTGACTTTC	CSARGGLGQVSSGANVLTF
TRBV30	TRBJ2-3	NA	NA	TGTGCCTGGAGTGGGAGCAATACGCAGTATTTT	CAWSGSNTQYF
TRBV20-1	TRBJ2-5	NA	TRBD2	TGCAGTGTCGACTCGGGACTAGCGGGGGACCAAGAGACCCAGTACTTC	CSVDSGLAGDQETQYF
TRBV20-1	TRBJ1-5	NA	NA	TGCAGTGCTAGTCTACAGGTTGATCAGCCCCAGCATTTT	CSASLQVDQPQHF
TRBV6-2/TRBV6-3	TRBJ2-5	NA	TRBD2	TGTGCCAGCAGTTGGGGTGTGGGACTAGGCCAAGAGACCCAGTACTTC	CASSWGVGLGQETQYF
TRBV6-2/TRBV6-3	TRBJ1-5	NA	TRBD1	TGTGCCAGCAGGAAAGACAGGGGACGCAATCAGCCCCAGCATTTT	CASRKDRGRNQPQHF
TRBV5-4	TRBJ1-2	NA	NA	TGTGCCAGCAGCCCCACCCCCCGTGCTGACTATGGCTACACCTTC	CASSPTPRADYGYTF
TRBV20-1	TRBJ2-5	NA	NA	TGCAGTGCTAAGGCCCCGACAAGACAAGAGACCCAGTACTTC	CSAKAPTRQETQYF
TRBV11-2	TRBJ2-6	once	NA	TGTGCCAGCAGCTTTTGGCAGCGGGGGGCCAACGTCCTGACTTTC	CASSFWQRGANVLTF
TRBV28	TRBJ2-7	NA	NA	TGTGCCAGCAGCCCCTCGTTCTCCCGGCGGTACTTC	CASSPSFSRRYF
TRBV19	TRBJ2-5	NA	NA	TGTGCCAGTAGTGTGGGCTCCGGTGAGACCCAGTACTTC	CASSVGSGETQYF
TRBV28	TRBJ1-5	NA	NA	TGTGCCAGCAGTTTACTCACCGTGAACAATCAGCCCCAGCATTTT	CASSLLTVNNQPQHF
TRBV7-9	TRBJ2-5	NA	TRBD2	TGTGCCAGCAGCTTAGGGGCACTAGCGGGAGGGCAAGAGACCCAGTACTTC	CASSLGALAGGQETQYF
TRBV15	TRBJ1-2	NA	NA	TGTGCCACCAGCACAGCGACAGAGAACTATGGCTACACCTTC	CATSTATENYGYTF
TRBV7-2	TRBJ2-3	NA	NA	TGTGCCAGCAGCTTAGGGTTCGGGGGTGATACGCAGTATTTT	CASSLGFGGDTQYF
TRBV5-4	TRBJ1-2	few	NA	TGTGCCAGCAGCTCCCTAGGTACTTATGGCTACACCTTC	CASSSLGTYGYTF
TRBV11-2	TRBJ2-3	NA	TRBD2	TGTGCCAGCAGCTTAGTGGCGGGGGGGAGGTCAGATACGCAGTATTTT	CASSLVAGGRSDTQYF
TRBV6-2/TRBV6-3	TRBJ1-2	few	NA	TGTGCCAGCAGTTATGGTCGGCCTAACTATGGCTACACCTTC	CASSYGRPNYGYTF
TRBV6-2/TRBV6-3	TRBJ2-2	NA	NA	TGTGCCAGCAGGTCCAACAGGGATAGCGGGGAGCTGTTTTTT	CASRSNRDSGELFF
TRBV6-1	TRBJ1-2	NA	NA	TGTGCCAGCACCCCGCGGGCGGGCCCAGCTAACTATGGCTACACCTTC	CASTPRAGPANYGYTF
TRBV2	TRBJ1-6	NA	NA	TGTGCCAGCAGTGAAAGTTCCAGGTGGCTCCACTTT	CASSESSRWLHF
TRBV7-2	TRBJ2-3	NA	NA	TGTGCCAGCAGCCCTCGACTAAGCACAGATACGCAGTATTTT	CASSPRLSTDTQYF
TRBV15	TRBJ2-4	few	NA	TGTGCCACCAGCTCCCGCCAGGGGTCCAAAAACATTCAGTACTTC	CATSSRQGSKNIQYF
TRBV6-1	TRBJ1-2	NA	NA	TGTGCCAGCATGGATACTATCGGGGGGGCTAGCGGCTACACCTTC	CASMDTIGGASGYTF
TRBV4-1	TRBJ2-3	NA	NA	TGCGCCAGCAGCCACCCGAATAGACCAGATACGCAGTATTTT	CASSHPNRPDTQYF
TRBV19	TRBJ2-2	few	NA	TGTGCCAGTTGGGACCGCCGGTCAGCCGCCGGGGAGCTGTTTTTT	CASWDRRSAAGELFF
TRBV5-1	TRBJ2-5	once	NA	TGCGCCAGCAGCTATACCCCGGGACTAGAGACCCAGTACTTC	CASSYTPGLETQYF
TRBV30	TRBJ1-5	NA	NA	TGTGCCTGGAGTCGGCAGGGAGGGACTCAGCCCCAGCATTTT	CAWSRQGGTQPQHF
TRBV27	TRBJ2-7	NA	NA	TGTGCCAGCAGCCAGATGAGGTTGGCAGGGGGGCCTAATGAGCAGTACTTC	CASSQMRLAGGPNEQYF
TRBV18	TRBJ2-1	NA	NA	TGTGCCAGCTCACCTTTAGGCACTACCTACAATGAGCAGTTCTTC	CASSPLGTTYNEQFF
TRBV12-3/TRBV12-4	TRBJ1-2	NA	NA	TGTGCCAGCAGTAATCCCGGGACGCTCTATGGCTACACCTTC	CASSNPGTLYGYTF
TRBV2	TRBJ2-6	NA	TRBD1	TGTGCCAGCAGTGAAGGGGACAGGGTAGTCTCTGGGGCCAACGTCCTGACTTTC	CASSEGDRVVSGANVLTF
TRBV7-2	TRBJ2-7	NA	NA	TGTGCCAGCAGCTTGGACGGGTTCTCCTACGAGCAGTACTTC	CASSLDGFSYEQYF
TRBV7-9	TRBJ2-2	NA	NA	TGTGCCAGCAGCGTGGACAGAAACACCGGGGAGCTGTTTTTT	CASSVDRNTGELFF
TRBV27	TRBJ1-1	NA	NA	TGTGCCAGCAGTTTAAACAGGGCTGACACTGAAGCTTTCTTT	CASSLNRADTEAFF